This TCR beta chain originates from a study of early T cells in non-severe SARS-CoV-2 infection. Study details: Sequencing used unsorted whole-blood bulk RNA, so chains lack pairing.

CDR1 and CDR2 (germline): SGHAT, FQDESV (reference sequence). This CDR3 comprises 15 residues. V gave up 4 bases and J gave up 8 bases, with 15 bases separating them. Unique molecular identifiers were affixed to single, distinct cDNA molecules. TCRdb recomputed calls from the 5' RACE reads with MiXCR, one row per CDR3 protein. The sample lists under 25,000 distinct CDR3 sequences, approximately 4% occurring once. This clonotype appeared many times. This rearrangement joins TRBV11-1 to TRBJ1-6; possible D gene TRBD1, 6 bases. The sample was whole blood. This receptor was identified in an adult who was a healthcare worker with PCR-confirmed SARS-CoV-2 infection or an uninfected control (not recorded which). This chain's CDR3 is CASSSLGAGDSPLHF. As DNA, the CDR3 is TGTGCCAGCAGCTCGCTGGGGGCGGGGGATTCACCCCTCCACTTT.